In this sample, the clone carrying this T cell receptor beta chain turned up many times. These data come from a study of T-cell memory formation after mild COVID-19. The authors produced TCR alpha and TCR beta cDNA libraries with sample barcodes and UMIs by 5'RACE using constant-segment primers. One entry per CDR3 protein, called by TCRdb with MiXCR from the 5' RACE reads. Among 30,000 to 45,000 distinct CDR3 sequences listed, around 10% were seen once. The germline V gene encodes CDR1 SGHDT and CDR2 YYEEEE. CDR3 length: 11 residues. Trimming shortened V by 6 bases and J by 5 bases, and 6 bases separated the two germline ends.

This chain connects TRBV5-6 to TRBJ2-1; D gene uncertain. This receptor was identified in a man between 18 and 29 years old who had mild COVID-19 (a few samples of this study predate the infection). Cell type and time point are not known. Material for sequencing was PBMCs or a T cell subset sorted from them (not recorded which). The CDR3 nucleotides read TGTGCCAGCACCAAGAACAATGAGCAGTTCTTC. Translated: CASTKNNEQFF.